The sequence of this TCR beta chain was determined in a study of blood T cell repertoires in COVID-19. Study overall: Acute and convalescent COVID-19 specimens originated in the United States, Italy and Spain. T cells, B-cell-depleted T cells, or PBMCs supplied cDNA or gDNA.

After removal of 6 bases from V and 3 bases from J, the junction contained 11 bases not matched to a gene. This CDR3 spans 15 amino acids. Germline CDR1 and CDR2: SNHLY and FYNNEI. Authors' processing steps: Researchers report that nucleated cell counts were estimated from reference gene primer amplification. The method was immunoSEQ multiplex PCR; TCRdb's version includes in-frame clones alone and lacks a portion of them. The DNA gave D and trimming, while V, J and clone size come from that table. The table has 68,000 or so clones, approximately 90% seen once. Sequenced material: peripheral blood. The receptor's source is a man aged 25 to 40 with acute or convalescent COVID-19. This sequence joins TRBV2 and TRBJ2-7; 7 nucleotides align to TRBD2. The CDR3 sequence: CASRRSSGGSYEQYF. In DNA, the CDR3 is TGTGCCAGCAGACGTTCTAGTGGCGGGAGCTACGAGCAGTACTTC.